The 10 T cell receptor beta chains reported below all come from one sample, sequenced in a study of T cell responses to AZD1222 COVID-19 vaccine. Sequencing was performed with immunoSEQ multiplex PCR; in TCRdb, only in-frame clones are kept and a portion is missing. This sample has 120,000 or so clones; more than 80% occur once, and the top ten carry just over 4%. The source material was peripheral blood, sampled 28 days after the second dose of the MenACWY control vaccine. These receptors came from an adult who received the MenACWY meningococcal vaccine as a control.

The gene calls are TRBV18 and TRBJ1-2; D is perhaps TRBD1 (6 bases). The CDR3 contains 15 residues. Trimming shortened V by 5 bases and J by 2 bases, and 15 bases separated the two germline ends. Germline loops: CDR1 KGHSH, CDR2 LQKENI. CDR3 DNA: TGTGCCAGCTCAGTACCGGGGGCCAACAACTATGGCTACACCTTC. It is translated as CASSVPGANNYGYTF.

V gene TRBV19 combines with J gene TRBJ1-4; tentative D call: TRBD1 (5 bases). Trimming pared 5 bases from V and 0 bases from J, leaving 10 bases between. The CDR3 is 15 residues long. CDR1 and CDR2 (germline): LNHDA, SQIVND (reference sequence). CDR3 amino acids: CASSPDSSTNEKLFF. CDR3 nucleotides: TGTGCCAGTAGTCCAGACAGTTCAACTAATGAAAAACTGTTTTTT.

The chain uses TRBV19 and TRBJ2-7; 8 bases match TRBD2. V lost 5 bases, J lost 6 bases, and 12 bases stayed unmatched. Germline V gene sequence: CDR1 LNHDA, CDR2 SQIVND (reference sequence). This CDR3 region has 15 residues. CDR3 region: CASSPRRGALSEQYF. Here the CDR3 DNA reads TGTGCCAGTAGTCCCCGGCGGGGGGCTCTGAGCGAGCAGTACTTC.

This chain connects TRBV18 to TRBJ1-6; D gene unclear. The CDR3 runs 18 residues. From germline, CDR1 is KGHSH and CDR2 LQKENI. The ends were cut back, 5 bases at V and 0 bases at J, with 17 bases in the middle. The DNA for the CDR3 is TGTGCCAGCTCATTAGACACCCCGCTTAGCTCCTATAATTCACCCCTCCACTTT. It translates to CASSLDTPLSSYNSPLHF.

The chain carries TRBV28 and TRBJ1-5; maybe TRBD1 (6 bases). The length of the CDR3 is 15 residues. The germline V gene encodes CDR1 MDHEN and CDR2 SYDVKM. The V and J ends lost 6 bases and 7 bases respectively, with 19 bases between them. CDR3 DNA sequence: TGTGCCAGCAGCGCGGGGGGCGGGGGAGGACAGCCCCAGCATTTT. This codes for CASSAGGGGGQPQHF.

The chain has TRBV28 and TRBJ1-6; D gene unclear. This CDR3 is built from 12 residues. Germline loops: CDR1 MDHEN, CDR2 SYDVKM. With 5 bases removed from V and 9 bases from J, the gap between germline ends came to 8 bases. The chain's CDR3 is CASSAGRSPLHF. For the CDR3, the DNA is TGTGCCAGCAGTGCAGGTCGTTCACCCCTCCACTTT.

The V gene is TRBV4-2, the J gene TRBJ1-1, with D unclear. Trimming removed 0 bases from V and 2 bases from J, with 25 bases in between. There are 20 residues in the CDR3. Per the germline V gene, CDR1 is LGHNA and CDR2 is YNFKEQ. In DNA form, the CDR3 reads TGTGCCAGCAGCCAAGAGAATAATTTGAGGGTTTTGCCCTTAAACACTGAAGCTTTCTTT. It specifies CASSQENNLRVLPLNTEAFF.

This clone was observed a single time. The chain carries TRBV6-2 or TRBV6-3 and TRBJ2-7; 9 bases agree with TRBD1. The length of the CDR3 is 15 residues. After removal of 2 bases from V and 3 bases from J, the junction contained 5 bases not matched to a gene. Germline-derived CDR1 and CDR2 are MNHEY and SVGEGT. This CDR3 reads CASSYQTGGVYEQYF. DNA for the CDR3: TGTGCCAGCAGTTACCAGACAGGGGGTGTCTACGAGCAGTACTTC.

V usage is TRBV7-2 and J usage is TRBJ2-5, with D possibly TRBD1 on 6 matching bases. Trimming left V 1 base short and J 5 bases short, with 14 bases between. Germline CDR1 and CDR2: SGHTA and FQGNSA. CDR3 length: 15 residues. The CDR3 protein is CASSLVGQGHETQYF. The CDR3 nucleotides read TGTGCCAGCAGCTTAGTAGGGCAGGGGCACGAGACCCAGTACTTC.

The V call is TRBV27, the J call TRBJ2-2; 9 bases are shared with TRBD1. CDR3 length equals 14 residues. The germline CDR1 and CDR2 sequences are MNHEY and SMNVEV (reference sequence). V dropped 4 bases and J dropped 6; count of bases not matched to a gene: 3. The chain's CDR3 is CASSSQGAAGELFF. The CDR3 DNA follows: TGTGCCAGCAGTTCACAGGGGGCGGCCGGGGAGCTGTTTTTT.